The clone carrying this T cell receptor (beta chain) was seen more than once but under ten times. Its antigen is as yet unknown. This entry is derived from a study of T-cell reconstitution after alpha-beta-depleted transplantation in children. Overall study findings and caveats: Surviving recipient cells, namely T cells and thymic progenitors, were the source of high day-60 TCRbeta diversity in some patients. Several hundred graft clones that had expanded were reportedly the source of alpha-beta T cells about two months after transplant. Newly generated T cells supplied most T-cell counts and diversity one year post-transplant.

It was with unique molecular identifiers that the TCRbeta library was prepared. TCRdb re-analysed the PCR reads in MiXCR, keeping a single row per CDR3 protein. The data contain approximately 980,000 distinct CDR3 sequences, roughly 29% of them singletons. The CDR3 totals 14 residues. Per germline, CDR1 LNHNV and CDR2 YYDKDF (reference sequence). Deletions cut 9 bases from V and 0 bases from J, with 13 bases between. This receptor was obtained from a boy under three years old who had a stem cell transplant for SCID, so the T cells may come from the graft donor. Here the sequenced sample was PBMCs, mostly from graft donor cells, taken 360 days after TCRalphabeta/CD19-depleted stem cell transplant. The chain couples TRBV15 to TRBJ2-3, with D possibly matching TRBD1 (6 bases). As DNA, the CDR3 is TGTGCCACAAGCGTGGGGGCTAGCACAGATACGCAGTATTTT. Amino acids: CATSVGASTDTQYF.